The table lists the clone carrying this T cell receptor (beta chain) with many counts. Assembly of TCR beta libraries relied on iRepertoire HTBI primers together with Arm-PCR of CDR3 regions. As originally analysed: Sequenced samples collectively carried 62 TRBV and 14 to 15 TRBJ segments. Via MiXCR, TCRdb re-called the multiplex PCR reads, giving one row per CDR3 protein. These V and J calls are TCRdb output, not the study's own analysis. The data hold 550,000 or so distinct CDR3 sequences, with around 12% observed a single time. V was pared by 8 bases and J by 3 bases, with 2 bases of the junction left unmatched. CDR3 length: 13 residues. The germline V gene encodes CDR1 LNHDA and CDR2 SQIVND (reference sequence). The data originate from a study of regulatory T cells in long-lasting Graves disease. The time point here: newly diagnosed GD, antithyroid drugs for less than 3 months. PBMC RNA served as the TCR library source. American Thyroid Association guidelines served as the basis for diagnosing Graves' disease. The patient group derived from an endocrinology department in Xi'an, China.

The same data also went into a second study, on T cells in Graves' hyperthyroidism and ophthalmopathy. As reported in that work: Hyperthyroidism patients were newly diagnosed, had disease duration under 2 months, and were aged 18 to 65 years.

The source is a woman aged 25 to 39 with Graves disease. Source: peripheral blood mononuclear cells (PBMCs), taken at new diagnosis, from a patient treated with antithyroid drugs. The chain combines TRBV19 with TRBJ2-1; 9 bases are shared with TRBD1. The CDR3 is CASGDRDYNEQFF. CDR3 sequence (DNA): TGTGCCAGTGGGGACAGGGACTACAATGAGCAGTTCTTC.